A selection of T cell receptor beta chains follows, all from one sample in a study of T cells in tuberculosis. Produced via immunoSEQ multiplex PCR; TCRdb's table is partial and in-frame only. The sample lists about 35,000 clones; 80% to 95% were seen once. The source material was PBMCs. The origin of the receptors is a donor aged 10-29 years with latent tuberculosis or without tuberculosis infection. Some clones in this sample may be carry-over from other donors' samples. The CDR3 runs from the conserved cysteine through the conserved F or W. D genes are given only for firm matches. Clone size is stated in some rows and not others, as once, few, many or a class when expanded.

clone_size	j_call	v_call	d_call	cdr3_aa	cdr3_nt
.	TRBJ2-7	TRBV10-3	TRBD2	CAISGEGLRDALYEQYF	TGTGCCATCAGTGGGGAGGGGCTCCGAGACGCCCTCTACGAGCAGTACTTC
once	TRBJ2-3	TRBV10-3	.	CAISDRGSTDTQYF	TGTGCCATCAGTGACAGGGGTAGCACAGATACGCAGTATTTT
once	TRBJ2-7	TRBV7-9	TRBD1	CASKRGQGEHEQYF	TGTGCCAGCAAAAGGGGACAGGGGGAGCACGAGCAGTACTTC
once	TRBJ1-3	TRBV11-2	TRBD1	CASSLFTGGRSGNTIYF	TGTGCCAGCAGCTTATTCACAGGGGGCCGCTCTGGAAACACCATATATTTT
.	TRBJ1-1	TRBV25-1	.	CASSPPLSAEAFF	TGTGCCAGCAGTCCCCCTCTTTCTGCTGAAGCTTTCTTT
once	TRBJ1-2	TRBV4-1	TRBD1	CASSHLGGRYTF	TGCGCCAGCAGCCACCTAGGGGGCCGCTACACCTTC
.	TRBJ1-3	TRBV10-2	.	CASRDSSGNTIYF	TGCGCCAGCAGGGACAGCTCTGGAAACACCATATATTTT
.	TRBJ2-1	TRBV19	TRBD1	CASSMGAGTGSYNEQFF	TGTGCCAGTAGTATGGGGGCGGGGACAGGTTCCTACAATGAGCAGTTCTTC
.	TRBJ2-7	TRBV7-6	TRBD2	CASSLAKSGIGQYF	TGTGCCAGCAGCTTAGCTAAGAGCGGGATCGGGCAGTACTTC
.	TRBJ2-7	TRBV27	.	CASTGSGYEQYF	TGTGCCAGCACAGGATCAGGGTACGAGCAGTACTTC
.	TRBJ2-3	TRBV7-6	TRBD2	CASSSTLAGGTDTQYF	TGTGCCAGCAGCTCGACTCTAGCGGGGGGCACAGATACGCAGTATTTT
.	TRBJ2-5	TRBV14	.	CASSQGGLGETQYF	TGTGCCAGCAGCCAAGGGGGCTTAGGAGAGACCCAGTACTTC
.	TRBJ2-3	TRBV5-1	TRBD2	CASFEGTSGRAADTQYF	TGCGCCAGCTTTGAGGGGACTAGCGGGAGGGCCGCAGATACGCAGTATTTT
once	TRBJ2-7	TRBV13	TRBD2	CASSSSGSSYEQYF	TGTGCCAGCAGCTCTAGCGGATCCTCCTACGAGCAGTACTTC
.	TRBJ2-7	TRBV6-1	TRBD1	CASSHTGTGRREQYF	TGTGCCAGCAGCCACACAGGGACAGGGCGGCGAGAGCAGTACTTC
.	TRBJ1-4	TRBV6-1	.	CASSGDRQSIATNEKLFF	TGTGCCAGCAGTGGGGATCGACAGAGTATTGCAACTAATGAAAAACTGTTTTTT
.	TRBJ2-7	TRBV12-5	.	CASGFAPTAEPLEQYF	TGTGCTAGTGGTTTTGCCCCCACGGCGGAGCCGTTGGAGCAGTACTTC
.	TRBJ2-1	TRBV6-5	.	CASSYSGGHNEQFF	TGTGCCAGCAGTTACTCCGGGGGACACAATGAGCAGTTCTTC
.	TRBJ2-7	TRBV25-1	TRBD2	CASSASGTTYEQYF	TGTGCCAGCAGTGCTAGCGGGACAACCTACGAGCAGTACTTC
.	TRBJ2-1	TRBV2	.	CASSEMVRQGSHNEQFF	TGTGCCAGCAGTGAAATGGTCCGTCAGGGCAGCCACAATGAGCAGTTCTTC